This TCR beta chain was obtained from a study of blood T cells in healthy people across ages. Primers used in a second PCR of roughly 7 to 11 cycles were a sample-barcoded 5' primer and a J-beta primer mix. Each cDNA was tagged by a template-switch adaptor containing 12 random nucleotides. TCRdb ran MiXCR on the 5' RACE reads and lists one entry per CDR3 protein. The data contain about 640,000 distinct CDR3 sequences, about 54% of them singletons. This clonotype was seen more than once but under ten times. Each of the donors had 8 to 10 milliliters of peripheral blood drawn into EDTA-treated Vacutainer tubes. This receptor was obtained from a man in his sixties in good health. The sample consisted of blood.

The CDR3 reads CASSRNSYEQYF. CDR3 sequence (DNA): TGTGCCAGCAGCCGGAACTCCTACGAGCAGTACTTC. The chain uses TRBV6-2 or TRBV6-3 and TRBJ2-7; D call uncertain. V gave up 6 bases and J gave up 0 bases, with 6 bases separating them. The CDR3 is 12 amino acids. Looked up from germline, CDR1 is MNHEY and CDR2 is SVGEGT.